The TCR beta chain under discussion was sequenced for a study of cytomegalovirus exposure and HLA in healthy donors. Study outcomes and limitations: In a later analysis, V- and J-gene trimming of beta chains associated with a DCLRE1C missense variant, replicated independently. Being productive about 90% or about 30% of the time was typical of most TCR beta V segments in an earlier analysis.

Of note for this clone: What it binds is unknown.

In the PCR, 60 Vbeta and 13 Jbeta primers were used. Here immunoSEQ multiplex PCR was the method, and the copy in TCRdb shows in-frame clones only, minus some. This sample has 180,000 or so clones, with more than 60% found just once. This CDR3 region has 15 residues. Germline CDR1 reads LNHDA; CDR2 reads SQIVND (reference sequence). The V end was cut by 4 bases, the J end by 4 bases, with 17 bases between. Specimen: PBMCs. J is TRBJ2-7 and V is TRBV19, with D possibly matching TRBD2 (6 bases). This clonotype was sampled from a woman in her thirties or forties in good health and CMV-seropositive. CDR3 nucleotides: TGTGCCAGTAGTAAGGGACTCCGACCGGGGTACGAGCAGTACTTC. This translates into CASSKGLRPGYEQYF.